The entry that follows covers one T cell receptor (beta chain) sequence. The data derive from a study of T-cell memory formation after mild COVID-19. The wider study: There were largely donor-specific TCR clusters.

TCRdb redid the calling of the 5' RACE reads with MiXCR, one entry per CDR3 protein. The repertoire holds roughly 480,000 distinct CDR3 sequences, with approximately 23% as singletons. The germline CDR1 and CDR2 sequences are SGHNT and YENEEA. The CDR3 contains 12 residues. Deletions cut 4 bases from V and 7 bases from J, with 8 bases between. The sample was PBMCs or a T cell subset sorted from them (not recorded which). The gene calls are TRBV11-3 and TRBJ2-1; no clear D gene. This sequence originates from an adult woman who had mild COVID-19 (a few samples of this study predate the infection). Cell type and time point are not known. CDR3 in amino acids: CASSSRLNEQFF. In DNA form, the CDR3 reads TGTGCCAGCAGCTCCAGGCTTAATGAGCAGTTCTTC.